This T cell receptor (beta chain) was retrieved from a study of blood T cell repertoires in COVID-19. Whole-study context: The study drew acute and convalescent COVID-19 samples from the United States, Italy and Spain. PBMCs, B-cell-depleted T cells, or T cells provided the cDNA or gDNA that made up the material.

Here immunoSEQ multiplex PCR was the method, and the copy in TCRdb shows in-frame clones only, minus some. The table has under 300,000 clones, about 89% seen once. There are 16 residues in the CDR3. V lost 2 bases and J lost 8; bases outside the gene matches: 12. In germline, CDR1 is LGHNA, CDR2 YSLEER. Sequencing input: PBMCs or T cells enriched from blood (not recorded which). The source is a woman in her late teens or twenties who had recovered from COVID-19. The rearrangement joins TRBV4-3 to TRBJ1-2; 9 bases match TRBD1. Here the CDR3 DNA reads TGCGCCAGCAGCCAACCAGGACAGGGGAGGTATTGGGGCTACACCTTC. Amino acids: CASSQPGQGRYWGYTF.